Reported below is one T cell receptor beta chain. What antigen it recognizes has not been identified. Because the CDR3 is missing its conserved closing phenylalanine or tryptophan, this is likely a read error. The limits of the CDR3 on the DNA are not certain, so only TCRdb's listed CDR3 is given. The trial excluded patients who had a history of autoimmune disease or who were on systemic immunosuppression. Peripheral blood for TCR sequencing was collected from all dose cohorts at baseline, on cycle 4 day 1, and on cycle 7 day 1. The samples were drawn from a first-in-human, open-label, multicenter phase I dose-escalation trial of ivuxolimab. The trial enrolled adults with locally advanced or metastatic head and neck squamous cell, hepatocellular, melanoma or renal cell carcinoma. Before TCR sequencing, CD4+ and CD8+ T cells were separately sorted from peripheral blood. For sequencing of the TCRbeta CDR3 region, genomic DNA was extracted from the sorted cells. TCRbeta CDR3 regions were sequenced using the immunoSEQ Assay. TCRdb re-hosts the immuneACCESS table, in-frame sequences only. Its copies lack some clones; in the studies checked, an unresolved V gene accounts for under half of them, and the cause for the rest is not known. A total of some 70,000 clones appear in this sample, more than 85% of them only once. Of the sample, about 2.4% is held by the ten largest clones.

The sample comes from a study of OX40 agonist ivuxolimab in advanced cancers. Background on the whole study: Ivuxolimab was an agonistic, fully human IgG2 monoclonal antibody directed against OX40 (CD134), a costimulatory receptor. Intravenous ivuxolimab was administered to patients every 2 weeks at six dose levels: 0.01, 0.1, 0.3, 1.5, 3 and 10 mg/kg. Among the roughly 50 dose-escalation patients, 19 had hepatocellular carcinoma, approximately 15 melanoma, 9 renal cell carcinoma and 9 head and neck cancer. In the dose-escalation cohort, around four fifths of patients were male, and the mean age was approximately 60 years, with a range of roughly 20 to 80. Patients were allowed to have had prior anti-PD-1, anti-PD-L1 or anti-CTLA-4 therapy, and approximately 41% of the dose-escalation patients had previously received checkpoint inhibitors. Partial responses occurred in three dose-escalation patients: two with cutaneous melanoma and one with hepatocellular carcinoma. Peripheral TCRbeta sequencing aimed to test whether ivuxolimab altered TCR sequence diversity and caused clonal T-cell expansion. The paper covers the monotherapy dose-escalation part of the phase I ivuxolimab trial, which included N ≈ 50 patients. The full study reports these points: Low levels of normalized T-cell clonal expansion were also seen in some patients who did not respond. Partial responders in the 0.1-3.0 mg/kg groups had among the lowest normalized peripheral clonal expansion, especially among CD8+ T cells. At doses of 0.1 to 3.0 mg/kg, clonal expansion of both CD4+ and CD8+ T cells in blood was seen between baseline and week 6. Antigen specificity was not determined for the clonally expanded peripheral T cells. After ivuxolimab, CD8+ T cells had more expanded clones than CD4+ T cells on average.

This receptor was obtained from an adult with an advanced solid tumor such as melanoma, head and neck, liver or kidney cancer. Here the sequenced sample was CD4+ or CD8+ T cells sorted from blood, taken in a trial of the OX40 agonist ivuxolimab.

This receptor has the CDR3 CSARGHPARVG. The chain links TRBV20-1 with TRBJ1-2. The germline V gene (reference sequence) supplies CDR1 DFQATT and CDR2 SNEGSKA. Counting both end residues, the CDR3 totals 11 amino acids.